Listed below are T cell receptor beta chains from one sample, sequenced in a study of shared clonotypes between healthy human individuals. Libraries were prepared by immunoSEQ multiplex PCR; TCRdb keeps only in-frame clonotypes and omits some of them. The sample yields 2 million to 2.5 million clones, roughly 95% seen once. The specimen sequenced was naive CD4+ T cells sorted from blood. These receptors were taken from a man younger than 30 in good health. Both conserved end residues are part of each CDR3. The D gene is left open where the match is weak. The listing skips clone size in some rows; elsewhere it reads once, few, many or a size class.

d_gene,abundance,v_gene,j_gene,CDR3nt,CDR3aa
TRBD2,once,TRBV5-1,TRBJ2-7,TGCGCCAGCAGCTCCGGACTAGCGGGTCCAAGCTCCTACGAGCAGTACTTC,CASSSGLAGPSSYEQYF
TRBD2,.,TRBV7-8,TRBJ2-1,TGTGCCAGCAGCTCCCGGGAGGGCCAAGGTGAGCAGTTCTTC,CASSSREGQGEQFF
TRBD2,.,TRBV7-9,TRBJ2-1,TGTGCCAGCAGCGCCCCCAAATTAGCGGGACAACCCTACAATGAGCAGTTCTTC,CASSAPKLAGQPYNEQFF
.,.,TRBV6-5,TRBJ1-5,TGTGCCAGCAGTTACCGGGACAATAGCAATCAGCCCCAGCATTTT,CASSYRDNSNQPQHF
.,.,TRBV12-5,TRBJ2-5,TGTGCTAGTGGCCTCGGACAGCCCCAAGAGACCCAGTACTTC,CASGLGQPQETQYF
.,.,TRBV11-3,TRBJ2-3,TGTGCCAGCAGCTTAGGGAGCCCAGTAGGCACAGATACGCAGTATTTT,CASSLGSPVGTDTQYF
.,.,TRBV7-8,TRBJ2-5,TGTGCCAGCAGCTTAAATATCCTAGGGGCGGCGGAGACCCAGTACTTC,CASSLNILGAAETQYF
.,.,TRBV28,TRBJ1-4,TGTGCCAGCAGTTTAGATACAACTAATGAAAAACTGTTTTTT,CASSLDTTNEKLFF
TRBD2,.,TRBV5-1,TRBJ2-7,TGCGCCAGCAGCTTCGGGGGGGCCAGGGTCGAGCAGTACTTC,CASSFGGARVEQYF
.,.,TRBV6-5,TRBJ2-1,TGTGCCAGCACTCCTTTTGGAAGCTCCTACAATGAGCAGTTCTTC,CASTPFGSSYNEQFF
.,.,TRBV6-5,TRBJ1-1,TGTGCCAGCAGTTACTCGGCGCGGAACACTGAAGCTTTCTTT,CASSYSARNTEAFF
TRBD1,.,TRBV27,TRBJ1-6,TGTGCCAGCAGTCCAGGGACAGGGGCAGGTTCACCCCTCCACTTT,CASSPGTGAGSPLHF
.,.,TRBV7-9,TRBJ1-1,TGTGCCAGCAGCTACCGACAGGCTTTGGGAACTGAAGCTTTCTTT,CASSYRQALGTEAFF
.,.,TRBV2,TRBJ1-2,TGTGCCAGCAGTGAAGGGACAGTTAACTATGGCTACACCTTC,CASSEGTVNYGYTF
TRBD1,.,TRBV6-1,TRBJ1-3,TGTGCCAGCAGTGGAACCTTTCGGGACAGGGGGTTT,CASSGTFRDRGF
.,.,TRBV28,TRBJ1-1,TGTGCCAGCAGTTTGACGGCATCCAAAGCTTTCTTT,CASSLTASKAFF
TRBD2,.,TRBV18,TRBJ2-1,TGTGCCAGCTCGAAGAGGACTAGCGGGAGCGATGAGCAGTTCTTC,CASSKRTSGSDEQFF
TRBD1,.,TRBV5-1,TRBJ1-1,TGCGCCAGCAGCTTTACAGGGGCTACTGAAGCTTTCTTT,CASSFTGATEAFF
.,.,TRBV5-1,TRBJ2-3,TGCGCCAGCAGCTTGGAGGGGAAGATCACAGATACGCAGTATTTT,CASSLEGKITDTQYF
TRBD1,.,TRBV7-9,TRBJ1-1,TGTGCCAGCAGCGCCGGACAGGAGAGAACTGAAGCTTTCTTT,CASSAGQERTEAFF
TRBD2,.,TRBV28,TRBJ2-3,TGTGCCAGCAGTGCCCTAGCGGGGGAGGGAGATACGCAGTATTTT,CASSALAGEGDTQYF
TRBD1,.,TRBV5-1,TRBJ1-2,TGCGCCAGCAGCCGGACAGGGGCCTCAGCTAACTATGGCTACACCTTC,CASSRTGASANYGYTF
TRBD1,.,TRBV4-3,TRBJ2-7,TGCGCCAGCAGCCTTACGCTACCGGGACAGGGAGCCTACGAGCAGTACTTC,CASSLTLPGQGAYEQYF
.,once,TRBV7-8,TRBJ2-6,TGTGCCAGCACCCCAGGGGGGGCCAACGTCCTGACTTTC,CASTPGGANVLTF
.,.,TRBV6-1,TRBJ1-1,TGTGCCAGCAGTGAAGGAAGAGTCGGGACTGAAGCTTTCTTT,CASSEGRVGTEAFF
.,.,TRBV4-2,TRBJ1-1,TGTGCCAGCAGCCTAGAGGGGCCTCGGGACACTGAAGCTTTCTTT,CASSLEGPRDTEAFF
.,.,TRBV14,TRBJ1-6,TGTGCCAGCAGCATCAGGGTCTTCGGTTCACCCCTCCACTTT,CASSIRVFGSPLHF
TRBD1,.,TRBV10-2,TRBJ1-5,TGCGCCAGCGCGCGGGGACAGGTCAGTCAGCCCCAGCATTTT,CASARGQVSQPQHF
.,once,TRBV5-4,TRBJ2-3,TGTGCCAGCAGCTTGTTCCCCTTAGGGGATACGCAGTATTTT,CASSLFPLGDTQYF
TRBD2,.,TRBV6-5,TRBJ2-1,TGTGCCAGCAGTTACTCGGGCGGGGGGCCCAATGAGCAGTTCTTC,CASSYSGGGPNEQFF
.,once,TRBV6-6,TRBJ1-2,TGTGCCAGCACCGGTGACAGCGCCAACTATGGCTACACCTTC,CASTGDSANYGYTF
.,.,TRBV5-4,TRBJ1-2,TGTGCCAGCAGCTTGGCATCCAGGTTGGATGGCTACACCTTC,CASSLASRLDGYTF
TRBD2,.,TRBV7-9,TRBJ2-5,TGTGCCAGCAGCTTAACGGGACTAGCGGTTGGGGAGACCCAGTACTTC,CASSLTGLAVGETQYF
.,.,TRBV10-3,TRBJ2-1,TGTGCCATCAGCGACATGGACGGAAACAATGAGCAGTTCTTC,CAISDMDGNNEQFF
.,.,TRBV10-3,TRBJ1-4,TGTGCCATCAGTGCAGGTTGGGATGAAAAACTGTTTTTT,CAISAGWDEKLFF
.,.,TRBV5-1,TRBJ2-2,TGCGCCAGCAGCTTGGGATCCCTAGCGCTCGGGGAGCTGTTTTTT,CASSLGSLALGELFF
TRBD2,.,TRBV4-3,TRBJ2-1,TGCGCCAGCAGCAAGCGGGAGCCTCCCTACAATGAGCAGTTCTTC,CASSKREPPYNEQFF
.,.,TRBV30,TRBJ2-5,TGTGCCTGGAGCCCGTACCTAGGGTACCAAGAGACCCAGTACTTC,CAWSPYLGYQETQYF
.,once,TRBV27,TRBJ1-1,TGTGCCAGCAGTTTTATTGGTCGGGGGCGCACTGAAGCTTTCTTT,CASSFIGRGRTEAFF
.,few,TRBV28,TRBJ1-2,TGTGCCAGCAGTTTTCAGGGTGCCTATGGCTACACCTTC,CASSFQGAYGYTF
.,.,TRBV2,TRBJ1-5,TGTGCCAGCGGCGGGACAAATCTACCCCAGCATTTT,CASGGTNLPQHF
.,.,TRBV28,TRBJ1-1,TGTGCCAGCAGTCCCCCTCTGGGGACAGAAGCTTTCTTT,CASSPPLGTEAFF
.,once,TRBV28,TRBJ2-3,TGTGCCAGCGGCAGGGGGGGGATGCGGGAGAGAAACACAGATACGCAGTATTTT,CASGRGGMRERNTDTQYF
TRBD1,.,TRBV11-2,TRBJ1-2,TGTGCCAGCAGCTTAGACTCGGGACAGCCTTCCTATGGCTACACCTTC,CASSLDSGQPSYGYTF
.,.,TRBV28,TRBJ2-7,TGTGCCAGCATCCGAGGGGCTGGGGAGCAGTACTTC,CASIRGAGEQYF
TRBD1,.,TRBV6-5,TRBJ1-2,TGTGCCAGCAGTTGGCGTTCACAGGGGCCCTACCAATGGAGCACCTTC,CASSWRSQGPYQWSTF
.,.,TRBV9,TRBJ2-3,TGTGCCAGCACCCCGGAGGTAGGCACAGATACGCAGTATTTT,CASTPEVGTDTQYF
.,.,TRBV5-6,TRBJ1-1,TGTGCCAGCAGCTTGGACAGGGCGAACACTGAAGCTTTCTTT,CASSLDRANTEAFF
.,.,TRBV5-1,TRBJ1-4,TGCGCCAGCAGCTTGAACGGCGGCGGGGGTGAAAAACTGTTTTTT,CASSLNGGGGEKLFF
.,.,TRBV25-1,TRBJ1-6,TGTGCCAGCAGTGAATTCGAAGGACACCAGTATAATTCACCCCTCCACTTT,CASSEFEGHQYNSPLHF
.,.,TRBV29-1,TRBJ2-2,TGCAGCGTGAAAGAGAGTTTGGGGGCGGCCGGGGAGCTGTTTTTT,CSVKESLGAAGELFF
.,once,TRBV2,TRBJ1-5,TGTGCCAGCAGTGATTTGGGGAGCAATCAGCCCCAGCATTTT,CASSDLGSNQPQHF
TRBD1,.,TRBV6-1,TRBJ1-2,TGTGCCAGCAGTGGACAGGGGAAGTCCTATGGCTACACCTTC,CASSGQGKSYGYTF
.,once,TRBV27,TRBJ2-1,TGTGCCAGCAGTTTCCAACTGGGGGTAACCTACAATGAGCAGTTCTTC,CASSFQLGVTYNEQFF
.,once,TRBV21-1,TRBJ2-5,TGTGCCAGCAGCAAAGTGGGAGCGGGGGGCCAAGAGACCCAGTACTTC,CASSKVGAGGQETQYF